This T cell receptor (beta chain) derives from a study of blood T cell repertoires in COVID-19. Study information: Material from acute and convalescent COVID-19 was sourced from the United States, Italy and Spain. The analysed material was cDNA or gDNA that came from T cells, B-cell-depleted T cells, or PBMCs.

Deletions cut 5 bases from V and 6 bases from J, with 17 bases between. Germline CDR1 SGHVS, CDR2 FNYEAQ. This CDR3 comprises 14 residues. Original analysis: From reference gene primer amplification, estimates of nucleated cell counts were derived. The method was immunoSEQ multiplex PCR; TCRdb's version includes in-frame clones alone and lacks a portion of them. V and J calls and clone size are copied from that table; D and trimming were computed from the DNA. The data show more than 25,000 clones, roughly 85% seen once. The V call is TRBV7-6, the J call TRBJ2-7; D perhaps matches TRBD1 (5 bases). The receptor was derived from a man in his 60s with active COVID-19. Sequencing was carried out using peripheral blood. DNA of the CDR3: TGTGCCAGCAGCCCTCGTACAGGTGGTGGCGAGCAGTACTTC. This codes for CASSPRTGGGEQYF.